The 9 T cell receptor beta chains reported below all come from one sample, sequenced in a study of cytomegalovirus exposure and HLA in healthy donors. PCR used 60 Vbeta primers and 13 Jbeta primers. Method: immunoSEQ multiplex PCR; TCRdb's copy keeps in-frame clones and lacks some. Found here are some 150,000 clones, about three quarters of them singletons; the top ten hold approximately 1.5%. The specimen was PBMCs. The receptors derive from a female donor in good health and CMV-seronegative.

V and J are TRBV28 and TRBJ2-1; perhaps TRBD1 as D (6 bases). The CDR3 is 11 amino acids. The germline CDR1 and CDR2 sequences are MDHEN and SYDVKM. V was shortened by 11 bases and J by 6 bases, with 11 bases between the two germline ends. CDR3 nucleotide sequence: TGTGCCGTAGGGGGAGTCAATGAGCAGTTCTTC. Amino acid sequence: CAVGGVNEQFF.

The chain links TRBV2 to TRBJ1-4; D is possibly TRBD1 (6 bases). The CDR3 spans 17 residues. Looked up from germline, CDR1 is SNHLY and CDR2 is FYNNEI. Trimming took off 6 bases at V and 0 bases at J, with 17 bases between the two ends. CDR3 loop: CASSPMRGGATNEKLFF. DNA for the CDR3: TGTGCCAGCAGCCCTATGAGGGGGGGAGCAACTAATGAAAAACTGTTTTTT.

The CDR3 DNA reads TGCGCCAGCAGTGGACCCAGCGGGGGGGCGGACACAGATACGCAGTATTTT. It translates to CASSGPSGGADTDTQYF. This chain uses TRBV10-2 with TRBJ2-3; 10 bases fit TRBD2. The trim removed 4 bases at V and 2 bases at J, leaving 9 bases unmatched. CDR1 WSHSY and CDR2 SAAADI come from the germline V gene. The CDR3 runs 17 residues.

The chain is built from TRBV12-5 and TRBJ2-1; D is undetermined. There are 15 residues in the CDR3. Germline V CDR1 and CDR2: LGHNT, FRNRAP. The V gene lost 5 bases and the J gene lost 5 bases, with 16 bases spanning the gap. Here the CDR3 reads CASGPYPVVDNEQFF. The CDR3 DNA reads as TGTGCTAGTGGTCCCTATCCGGTCGTGGACAATGAGCAGTTCTTC.

The genes are TRBV7-9 and TRBJ1-3, with D uncertain. The CDR3 spans 15 residues. Germline CDR1 reads SEHNR; CDR2 reads FQNEAQ (reference sequence). V was clipped by 1 base and J by 2 bases, with 9 bases between them. CDR3 protein: CASSLESGAGNTIYF. DNA for the CDR3: TGTGCCAGCAGCTTAGAATCAGGTGCTGGAAACACCATATATTTT.

The rearrangement uses TRBV2 and TRBJ2-5, with TRBD1 matching 12 bases. Per the germline V gene, CDR1 is SNHLY and CDR2 is FYNNEI. The trim removed 3 bases at V and 5 bases at J, leaving 4 bases unmatched. The CDR3 is 15 amino acids. Written as DNA, the CDR3 is TGTGCCAGCAGTGAGGGGACAGGGGGCCTGGAGACCCAGTACTTC. It yields the protein CASSEGTGGLETQYF. Looking up the rest from reference TRBV2 and TRBJ2-5 gives the full variable domain: EPEVTQTPSHQVTQMGQEVILRCVPISNHLYFYWYRQILGQKVEFLVSFYNNEISEKSEIFDDQFSVERPDGSNFTLKIRSTKLEDSAMYFCASSEGTGGLETQYFGPGTRLLVL.

In this sample, this clone turned up a few times. The chain links TRBV5-6 to TRBJ1-2; 7 bases are a match to TRBD1. CDR1 and CDR2 from the germline V gene are SGHDT and YYEEEE. The CDR3 contains 17 residues. Trimming cost V 3 bases and J 8 bases; bases outside gene matches: 19. The DNA of the CDR3 is TGTGCCAGCAGCTCCGCCGGACAGGCCTCCCGGCCTATGGGCTACACCTTC. This encodes CASSSAGQASRPMGYTF.

This clone was seen just once. The chain combines TRBV2 with TRBJ1-2; 7 nucleotides match TRBD1. Germline trimming cut 7 bases from V and 8 bases from J; bases unmatched to any gene: 10. The germline gives CDR1 SNHLY, CDR2 FYNNEI. The CDR3 sequence is 13 residues long. The CDR3 sequence: CASTEQGISGYTF. For the CDR3, the DNA is TGTGCCAGCACAGAACAGGGGATAAGCGGCTACACCTTC.

The gene calls are TRBV6-1 and TRBJ2-7; 8 bases line up with TRBD1. The CDR3 length is 12 residues. Germline V gene sequence: CDR1 MNHNS, CDR2 SASEGT. V lost 6 bases and J lost 6; bases outside the gene matches: 4. CDR3: CASSSGGAEQYF. The CDR3 coding sequence is TGTGCCAGCAGCTCAGGGGGCGCCGAGCAGTACTTC.